These 27 T cell receptor beta chains were all obtained from the same sample, sequenced in a study of STAT3 mutations in large granular lymphocyte leukemia. Study-wide results and caveats: Every T-LGLL patient had at least one immunodominant TCRbeta clonotype.

The data were produced by immunoSEQ multiplex PCR, yet TCRdb's version contains in-frame clones alone and is incomplete. Its listing shows around 2,600 clones. These receptors have no identified antigens. Material: PBMCs. The receptors were gathered from a human donor with T large granular lymphocyte leukemia. The donor label of this sample is uncertain. Some clones in this sample may be carry-over from other donors' samples.

As regards this clone: No conserved phenylalanine or tryptophan ends this CDR3, so it is likely a read error. It is unclear where the CDR3 begins or ends on the DNA, so no DNA is shown, and the CDR3 is as TCRdb lists it. The chain combines TRBV2 with TRBJ2-4; the table gives TRBD1 as D, unverified against the DNA. With termini counted, the CDR3 has 12 amino acids. The germline V gene has CDR1 SNHLY and CDR2 FYNNEI. The CDR3 is CASSELGQGIGI.

Of note for this clone: The CDR3 end shows no conserved phenylalanine or tryptophan, and so a read error is likely. The DNA is left out, because the CDR3 cannot be placed on it with certainty; the CDR3 is given as TCRdb lists it. The V gene is TRBV2, the J gene TRBJ2-7; the table's D call TRBD1 went unverified against the DNA. Looked up from germline, CDR1 is SNHLY and CDR2 is FYNNEI. The CDR3 extends over 10 residues, inclusive of both ends. CDR3 region: CASSTLVRGE.

Turning to this clone: A read error is likely, as this CDR3 ends without the conserved phenylalanine or tryptophan. Because the CDR3's place on the DNA is in doubt, the DNA is left out and the CDR3 is given as listed by TCRdb. This chain uses TRBV6-1 with TRBJ2-3; the table's D call of TRBD1 was not tested on the DNA. The CDR3 length equals 13 residues, ends included. The germline V gene has CDR1 MNHNS and CDR2 SASEGT. This CDR3 is CASSERRRAFSDT.

Remarks on this clone: Because it lacks the conserved phenylalanine or tryptophan at the end, this CDR3 is likely a read error. It is unclear where the CDR3 begins or ends on the DNA, so no DNA is shown, and the CDR3 is as TCRdb lists it. The chain carries TRBV20-1 and TRBJ2-3; no check of the table's D call, TRBD2, against the DNA was made. The CDR3 numbers 16 amino acids, ends counted. Germline V gene lookup returns CDR1 DFQATT and CDR2 SNEGSKA (reference sequence). The chain's CDR3 is CSASTPGLAGVTRGDT.

Points on this clone: The conserved phenylalanine or tryptophan normally closing the CDR3 is absent here, so this likely arose from a read error. No DNA is shown, since the ends of the CDR3 on it are uncertain; the CDR3 is the one TCRdb lists. The genes are TRBV19 and TRBJ1-1; the table gives TRBD1 as D, unverified against the DNA. Ends included, the CDR3 has 11 residues. The germline V gene encodes CDR1 LNHDA and CDR2 SQIVND (reference sequence). The CDR3: CASSIPGRGTE.

Worth noting for this clone: The missing conserved phenylalanine or tryptophan at the end of this CDR3 makes a read error likely. The DNA is left out, because the CDR3 cannot be placed on it with certainty; the CDR3 is given as TCRdb lists it. This rearrangement joins TRBV19 to TRBJ2-7; the table gives TRBD2 as D, unverified against the DNA. The germline CDR1 and CDR2 sequences are LNHDA and SQIVND (reference sequence). The CDR3 adds up to 9 amino acids, both ends counted. The CDR3 protein is CAGPRGSYE.

A note on this clone: The CDR3 end shows no conserved phenylalanine or tryptophan, and so a read error is likely. The DNA is omitted, as the CDR3 cannot be located on it reliably, and the CDR3 follows TCRdb's listing. The chain employs TRBV7-3 and TRBJ2-3; the DNA was not used to check the table's D call, TRBD2. The CDR3 is 12 amino acids long, termini counted. Germline CDR1 reads SGHTA; CDR2 reads FQGTGA. The CDR3 is CASSLSGGASDT.

As to this clone: In this CDR3 the conserved last residue, phenylalanine or tryptophan, is missing, so a read error is likely. The DNA is left out, because the CDR3 cannot be placed on it with certainty; the CDR3 is given as TCRdb lists it. V and J are TRBV18 and TRBJ1-2; TRBD1 is taken as the D call from the table, unchecked against the DNA. Germline-derived CDR1 and CDR2 are KGHSH and LQKENI. The CDR3 is 11 residues long, counting both termini. CDR3 sequence: CASSPSWQNYG.

On this clone: This CDR3 fails to terminate in the conserved phenylalanine or tryptophan, so it likely reflects a read error. No DNA is shown, since the ends of the CDR3 on it are uncertain; the CDR3 is the one TCRdb lists. The gene calls are TRBV2 and TRBJ2-1; the tabulated D call, TRBD2, remains unverified against the DNA. CDR1 and CDR2 (germline): SNHLY, FYNNEI. The length of the CDR3 is 12 amino acids, counting both ends. CDR3 amino acids: CASRRLAGVDNE.

For this clone: The conserved final phenylalanine or tryptophan is absent from the CDR3, which likely points to a read error. The DNA is omitted, as the CDR3 cannot be located on it reliably, and the CDR3 follows TCRdb's listing. V is TRBV7-9 and J is TRBJ2-7; TRBD2 is taken as the D call from the table, unchecked against the DNA. Germline V CDR1 and CDR2: SEHNR, FQNEAQ (reference sequence). Counting both end residues, the CDR3 totals 11 amino acids. The CDR3 protein is CASQRSSGNYE.

A note on this clone: The conserved final phenylalanine or tryptophan is absent from the CDR3, which likely points to a read error. No DNA is shown, since the ends of the CDR3 on it are uncertain; the CDR3 is the one TCRdb lists. The chain employs TRBV7-3 and TRBJ2-1; the table assigns TRBD2, which was not confirmed against the DNA. Germline lookup yields CDR1 SGHTA and CDR2 FQGTGA. From its first to its last residue, the CDR3 has 13 amino acids. CDR3 residues: CASSLNGGSGDNE.

Concerning this clone itself: The CDR3 ends on some other residue instead of the conserved phenylalanine or tryptophan, so this is likely a read error. Because the CDR3's place on the DNA is in doubt, the DNA is left out and the CDR3 is given as listed by TCRdb. The J gene is TRBJ2-1, the V gene TRBV5-1; TRBD2 is the table's D call, not checked against the DNA. The CDR3 length equals 12 residues, ends included. Germline-derived CDR1 and CDR2 are SGHRS and YFSETQ. CDR3: CASSAGLRNGDE.

Regarding this clone: Likely a read error: the CDR3 ends without its conserved phenylalanine or tryptophan. No DNA is shown, since the ends of the CDR3 on it are uncertain; the CDR3 is the one TCRdb lists. The genes are TRBV5-4 and TRBJ2-7; whether TRBD2, the table's D call, matches the DNA was not checked. The germline CDR1 and CDR2 sequences are SGHNT and YYREEE (reference sequence). The CDR3 is 10 residues long, counting both termini. CDR3: CASSSPSSYE.

With regard to this clone: This is likely a read error, given that the CDR3 carries no conserved phenylalanine or tryptophan at its end. The DNA is left out, because the CDR3 cannot be placed on it with certainty; the CDR3 is given as TCRdb lists it. The genes are TRBV7-6 and TRBJ1-1; TRBD1 reflects the table's D call only, with no check against the DNA. 10 amino acids form the CDR3, both terminal residues included. CDR1 is SGHVS, CDR2 FNYEAQ, per germline. CDR3 in amino acids: CASSVDTNTE.

Turning to this clone: The CDR3 ends on some other residue instead of the conserved phenylalanine or tryptophan, so this is likely a read error. The DNA is omitted, as the CDR3 cannot be located on it reliably, and the CDR3 follows TCRdb's listing. The rearrangement links TRBV7-2 to TRBJ1-1; TRBD1, as called in the table, went unchecked against the DNA. The germline V gene has CDR1 SGHTA and CDR2 FQGNSA. The CDR3 sequence runs 11 residues, both termini included. CDR3 amino acids: CASSSDEGRTE.

As regards this clone: This CDR3 fails to terminate in the conserved phenylalanine or tryptophan, so it likely reflects a read error. It is unclear where the CDR3 begins or ends on the DNA, so no DNA is shown, and the CDR3 is as TCRdb lists it. The chain has TRBV7-2 and TRBJ1-2. The CDR3 region is 11 residues in length, termini included. The germline CDR1 and CDR2 sequences are SGHTA and FQGNSA. The CDR3 protein is CASSLVGGNYG.

In regard to this clone: Because it lacks the conserved phenylalanine or tryptophan at the end, this CDR3 is likely a read error. Because the CDR3's place on the DNA is in doubt, the DNA is left out and the CDR3 is given as listed by TCRdb. The chain links TRBV11-3 to TRBJ2-5; TRBD1, the D gene given by the table, was not confirmed from the DNA. The CDR3 extends over 11 residues, inclusive of both ends. The germline gives CDR1 SGHNT, CDR2 YENEEA. This CDR3 is CASSLPGRGET.

As for this clone: Because it lacks the conserved phenylalanine or tryptophan at the end, this CDR3 is likely a read error. It is unclear where the CDR3 begins or ends on the DNA, so no DNA is shown, and the CDR3 is as TCRdb lists it. The CDR3 sequence is CAISSSNE. The rearrangement uses TRBV10-3 and TRBJ2-1; no check of the table's D call, TRBD2, against the DNA was made. The germline gives CDR1 ENHRY, CDR2 SYGVKD. Both ends counted, the CDR3 spans 8 residues.

Points on this clone: Lacking the conserved final phenylalanine or tryptophan, this CDR3 likely reflects a read error. No DNA is shown, since the ends of the CDR3 on it are uncertain; the CDR3 is the one TCRdb lists. The chain combines TRBV6-1 with TRBJ1-3; the table assigns TRBD1, which was not confirmed against the DNA. The CDR3 contains 12 residues when both ends are counted. Germline V gene sequence: CDR1 MNHNS, CDR2 SASEGT. The CDR3 sequence: CASSEAGTGAYT.

Concerning this clone: It is likely a read error, because the conserved phenylalanine at the end of the CDR3 is missing. The limits of the CDR3 on the DNA are not certain, so only TCRdb's listed CDR3 is given. The chain has TRBV4-2 and TRBJ2-3; TRBD1, the D gene given by the table, was not confirmed from the DNA. Termini included, the CDR3 measures 10 amino acids. Germline values: CDR1 LGHNA, CDR2 YNFKEQ. This CDR3 reads CASSPGITDT.

For this clone: The CDR3 does not close with the conserved phenylalanine or tryptophan, likely indicating a read error. The limits of the CDR3 on the DNA are not certain, so only TCRdb's listed CDR3 is given. The chain's CDR3 is CASNYWVSVGNE. This chain connects TRBV5-6 to TRBJ2-1; the D call TRBD2 from the table was never checked on the DNA. Germline CDR1 reads SGHDT; CDR2 reads YYEEEE. The CDR3 spans 12 residues, counting both ends.

A note on this clone: Without the conserved terminal phenylalanine or tryptophan, this CDR3 likely stems from a read error. The limits of the CDR3 on the DNA are not certain, so only TCRdb's listed CDR3 is given. The CDR3: CASKGGGEADT. The rearrangement links TRBV19 to TRBJ2-3; the table's D call of TRBD2 was not tested on the DNA. Germline values: CDR1 LNHDA, CDR2 SQIVND (reference sequence). The CDR3 totals 11 residues, both ends included.

As concerns this clone: The missing conserved phenylalanine or tryptophan at the end of this CDR3 makes a read error likely. No DNA is shown, since the ends of the CDR3 on it are uncertain; the CDR3 is the one TCRdb lists. CDR3 region: CASGDRAPAE. The rearrangement uses TRBV23-1 and TRBJ1-1; the listed D gene, TRBD1, was not tested against the DNA. TRBV23-1 is classed as an ORF, of uncertain function. The CDR3 adds up to 10 amino acids, both ends counted.

As for this clone: Given the absence of the conserved phenylalanine or tryptophan at the CDR3 end, a read error is likely. The limits of the CDR3 on the DNA are not certain, so only TCRdb's listed CDR3 is given. The chain couples TRBV7-9 to TRBJ1-5. Including both end residues, the CDR3 is 9 amino acids long. CDR1 is SEHNR, CDR2 FQNEAQ, per germline (reference sequence). The CDR3 loop reads CASSFPNQP.

To note about this clone: The CDR3 carries no conserved terminal phenylalanine or tryptophan, so it likely arises from a read error. The DNA is left out, because the CDR3 cannot be placed on it with certainty; the CDR3 is given as TCRdb lists it. The chain has TRBV11-3 and TRBJ2-1; the DNA was not compared with TRBD2, the D call given in the table. Both ends counted, the CDR3 spans 12 residues. Germline V gene lookup returns CDR1 SGHNT and CDR2 YENEEA. The CDR3: CASSSGTSGRDE.

A note on this clone: The CDR3 does not close with the conserved phenylalanine or tryptophan, likely indicating a read error. The DNA is omitted, as the CDR3 cannot be located on it reliably, and the CDR3 follows TCRdb's listing. The gene calls are TRBV11-2 and TRBJ1-1; the table assigns TRBD1, which was not confirmed against the DNA. Germline CDR1 and CDR2: SGHAT and FQNNGV. The CDR3 spans 11 amino acids, including both terminal residues. The CDR3 sequence: CASSPTVGDTE.

Regarding this clone: The CDR3 end shows no conserved phenylalanine or tryptophan, and so a read error is likely. The DNA is left out, because the CDR3 cannot be placed on it with certainty; the CDR3 is given as TCRdb lists it. The V call is TRBV19, the J call TRBJ1-5; the table's D call, TRBD1, was not checked against the DNA. The CDR3 is 9 residues long, counting both termini. The germline V gene has CDR1 LNHDA and CDR2 SQIVND (reference sequence). CDR3 sequence: CARSRVNQP.